This TCR beta chain was documented in a study of cytomegalovirus exposure and HLA in healthy donors (dated by TCRdb to about 2017). Study-wide context: An earlier analysis of some 600 of the donors reported about 260 Gb of sequence data and 100 million to 120 million unique TCR beta sequences obtained from around 190 million T cells. In a later analysis, previously published TCR beta repertoires from 550 to 750 donors were re-analyzed and high-resolution HLA genotyping was added so that TCR occurrence patterns could be studied. Among about 410 genotyped donors of the cohort, an average of approximately 240,000 unique TCR beta nucleotide sequences was sequenced per donor, of which about 18% were non-productive. Rather than drawing on any new phenotypic data, the later analysis identified candidate immune exposures from TCR beta sequences and the way those sequences occurred across donors. The genetic ancestry cluster associated with self-reported Caucasian donors included roughly four fifths of the 300 to 400 genotyped donors. An early release covering roughly 640 HLA-typed donors comprised 300 to 350 gigabases of sequencing data and roughly 85 million unique TCR sequences. The study was designed to test whether signatures of past pathogen exposure could be identified by cataloging public T cell receptors. To predict cytomegalovirus infection status, the study combined high-throughput TCR immunosequencing, statistical association of individual TCRs with disease status, and machine learning. Every repertoire in the discovery cohort had been generated on one and the same sequencing platform. Besides the first cohort of around 670 subjects, a separate validation cohort made up of over 100 different subjects was used. About five DR-DQ haplotypes were handled as single units for association and clustering, since linkage in the cohort was strong. An earlier analysis of 587 of the donors used high-throughput TCR beta sequencing to judge whether each TCR beta V gene segment behaved as functional or pseudogenic. Donor age, sex, ethnicity and CMV serostatus were collected together with the repertoire data. Typing coverage differed by locus: A, B, C, DRB1 and DQB1 were typed in roughly 629-630 donors, DQA1 in around 500, DPA1 in around 600, and DPB1 in 400 to 480. The T cell repertoires of 666 subjects were profiled by immunosequencing and related to cytomegalovirus serostatus. Class I and class II HLA loci were covered by the typing at four-digit resolution. A later genetic analysis took genome-wide SNP genotypes for 398 of the 666 donors and used that subset as a discovery cohort. Overall results and qualifications from the work: Sequencing depth was assumed to be roughly uniform across donors in the presence/absence analyses, though that assumption may not hold. A later analysis found that TCR association rates varied across HLA loci, with DRB1 alleles showing the most associated TCRs and HLA-C alleles the fewest. An association between a missense DCLRE1C variant and V-gene and J-gene trimming of TCR beta chains was found in a later genetic analysis and replicated in an independent cohort. When HLA alleles, especially DR and DQ, strongly co-occurred, TCR associations were difficult to assign to individual alleles. Some IMGT-functional V segments, including TRBV6-2 and TRBV6-3, could not be told apart with the 87-base-pair reads, so those segments were excluded. For the cohort, immune exposure information was limited to CMV serostatus. Because counts were too low, some 17 rarely observed V segments, including chromosome 9 orphons, were left out of the earlier analysis of 587 of the donors. A cluster of highly shared sequence variants was judged likely to represent a technical artifact of the sequencing pipeline. In a later analysis, most CMV-associated TCR beta chains were found to appear HLA-restricted, with HLA associations seemingly driven largely by CMV exposure. In an earlier analysis of around 600 of the donors, most TCR beta V segments appeared in productive rearrangements about 87% or about 30% of the time, broadly matching IMGT annotations. According to the authors, the approach could potentially be generalized to other disease states and immunological phenotypes. In a later analysis, HLA-associated TCR beta chains were found to be more clonally expanded and to have lower generation probabilities than equally common non-associated chains. Several of the top co-occurrence clusters appeared to be linked to parvovirus B19, influenza, CMV and Epstein-Barr virus, according to a later analysis. The cohort was sequenced for TCR beta chains only, and without alpha or paired-chain data the features that could be detected were limited. Correlated functional status among segregating V segments might be attributable to linkage disequilibrium, but an unknown experimental factor could not be ruled out. The classifier was reported to diagnose cytomegalovirus status with high specificity and sensitivity in both the original and validation cohorts. Across donors, most TCR sequences were observed very rarely, whereas some public TCRs were present in many individuals. Specific HLA alleles were associated with 16,951 TCR beta sequences at a false discovery rate of 0.05 in a later analysis. A few of the identified cytomegalovirus-associated TCR beta chains were confirmed in vitro to be specific for cytomegalovirus antigens. A further reported finding was that TCR beta sequences accurately predicted the HLA-A and HLA-B alleles for most subjects in the first cohort. In a later genetic analysis, fewer N-insertions in productive TCRs were reported among donors in an Asian-associated ancestry cluster than the approximately 710-donor mean. Because HLA typing was unavailable for some donors at each locus, only the typed subset was used in association tests. The study gave a list of more than 150 TCR beta chains associated with cytomegalovirus.

This clone was seen once. There is no known antigen for this receptor. There are no base qualities to consult, and no much larger clone falls within one base. Library construction relied on the immunoSEQ multiplex PCR assay. For the multiplex PCR, a mixture combining 60 forward primers for TCR Vbeta segments and 13 reverse primers for TCR Jbeta segments was used. A multiplex PCR assay on genomic DNA amplified the CDR3 region of rearranged TCR beta genes. On the Illumina HiSeq System, the amplified TCR beta libraries were sequenced as 87-base-pair reads. The original methods were these. A later analysis tallied around 80 million unique TCR beta chains across the roughly 610 repertoires, and roughly 11 million of those chains were shared by two or more donors. Raw reads were error-corrected and collapsed into unique sequences with a nearest-neighbor algorithm that merged closely related sequences to remove PCR and sequencing errors. V, D and J gene segments were assigned by aligning CDR3 sequences to IMGT reference sequences. For a sequence to be retained, a match of at least six nucleotides to both a V gene segment and a J gene segment was required. Rearrangements were called productive when the CDR3 lacked stop codons and stayed in frame with V and J; all others were non-productive. CDR3 was defined according to IMGT convention as the region running from the second conserved V-encoded cysteine to the conserved J-encoded phenylalanine. The earlier analysis of 500 to 600 of the donors excluded sequences that lacked an unambiguous match to a single V gene segment. An earlier analysis of fewer than 750 of the donors classified V segments as functional when productive rearrangements were above 56.7% and as segregating when the standard deviation between donors was above 5%. A statistical classification framework was built for diagnosing cytomegalovirus status from the catalog of TCR beta chain sequences. A later analysis assigned V and J genes by comparing TCR nucleotide sequences with IMGT/GENE-DB human TR gene sequences. Using the TCRdist pipeline, a later analysis assigned CDR3 sequences along with most-parsimonious VDJ recombination scenarios. In a later analysis, each TCR beta chain was defined by its CDR3 amino acid sequence together with its V-gene family, and reads lacking a unique V-gene family were excluded. As a way to deal with suspected cross-contamination and a sequencing artifact, a later analysis dropped hundreds of nucleotide sequences that were highly shared and had low generation probability. In a later analysis, a clonal expansion index for each public chain was calculated from normalized within-repertoire ranks of inferred template counts. A later analysis computed generation probabilities with a VDJ recombination model fitted to out-of-frame rearrangements, and checked the results against IGoR. Hypergeometric tests were used in a later analysis to score TCR-TCR, TCR-HLA and TCR-CMV co-occurrence, with a repertoire-size bias correction applied to the TCR pairs. False discovery rates were estimated in a later analysis by permuting HLA or CMV assignments 20 times. A later analysis grouped co-occurring TCRs with DBSCAN, adding TCRdist sequence similarity when clustering within HLA-allele-positive subsets. For co-occurrence clustering, repertoires with fewer than 30,000 or more than 120,000 public chains were excluded, along with five repertoires with anomalous nucleotide sharing. TCRdb stores this immuneACCESS table with in-frame sequences only. Part of the clones is absent; in the studies checked, under half of the shortfall reflects unresolved V genes, and no reason is known for the rest. The V and J calls and clone size are taken from that table; D and trimming were inferred from the DNA. The table for this sample lists some 120,000 clones; 75% to 90% of them were counted only once. The ten largest clones add up to approximately 6.7% of the sample.

Measured from the cysteine to the phenylalanine, the CDR3 is 17 residues long. The entry retains the CDR3 DNA only, 51 bases that are in frame from base 1. V ends up 9 bases short and J 3 bases short, with an unmatched junction base count of 17. Sequences SNHLY (CDR1) and FYNNEI (CDR2) are obtained from the germline V gene. The cohort comprised hundreds of healthy bone marrow donors. At the time of sampling, every cohort member was nominally healthy, though immune exposures that went unrecorded were likely present. The donor tested CMV seropositive, placing the donor among the roughly 300 seropositive members of the cohort. Every donor gave a peripheral blood sample, and the peripheral blood mononuclear cells from that sample were used for TCR beta sequencing. Genomic DNA extraction from the blood cell samples was performed with the Qiagen DNeasy Blood Extraction Kit.

Material: PBMCs. The sequence came from a woman aged 30 to 39 in good health and CMV-seropositive. The chain employs TRBV2 and TRBJ2-5, with 9 junctional bases fitting TRBD2. The CDR3 region: CARGGGGPLGGEETQYF. Here is the DNA: TGTGCCAGAGGCGGGGGGGGGCCCCTCGGGGGTGAAGAGACCCAGTACTTC. The CDR3, completed at both ends by the reference TRBV2 and TRBJ2-5 genes, gives the full variable domain EPEVTQTPSHQVTQMGQEVILRCVPISNHLYFYWYRQILGQKVEFLVSFYNNEISEKSEIFDDQFSVERPDGSNFTLKIRSTKLEDSAMYFCARGGGGPLGGEETQYFGPGTRLLVL.